This is a list of T cell receptor beta chains from one sample in a study of cytomegalovirus exposure and HLA in healthy donors. Here immunoSEQ multiplex PCR was the method, and the copy in TCRdb shows in-frame clones only, minus some. This sample has 78,000 or so clones, with approximately 84% found just once. The sample comprised PBMCs. The receptors come from a woman in her forties or fifties in good health and CMV-seronegative. The CDR3 runs from the conserved cysteine through the conserved F or W. Fields, in order: V gene, J gene, clone size, D gene, CDR3 DNA, CDR3 protein. D genes are given only for firm matches. Where a row states a size, it is once, few, many or the class of an expanded clone; other rows omit it.

v_call: TRBV20-1
j_call: TRBJ1-1
clone_size: NA
d_call: NA
cdr3_nt: TGCAGTGGAACAGGAAACACTGAAGCTTTCTTT
cdr3_aa: CSGTGNTEAFF

v_call: TRBV10-1
j_call: TRBJ2-5
clone_size: NA
d_call: NA
cdr3_nt: TGCGCCAGCAGTGAGGACTTCCAAGAGACCCAGTACTTC
cdr3_aa: CASSEDFQETQYF

v_call: TRBV7-8
j_call: TRBJ2-7
clone_size: once
d_call: NA
cdr3_nt: TGTGCCAGCAGCTCGACTACCTACGAGCAGTACTTC
cdr3_aa: CASSSTTYEQYF

v_call: TRBV7-9
j_call: TRBJ2-1
clone_size: once
d_call: TRBD1
cdr3_nt: TGTGCCAGCAGCTTAGTGATATCGACAGGGCGCCGCTCCTACAATGAGCAGTTCTTC
cdr3_aa: CASSLVISTGRRSYNEQFF

v_call: TRBV5-6
j_call: TRBJ2-7
clone_size: NA
d_call: NA
cdr3_nt: TGTGCCAGCAGCTTTTTTGGGGCCGAGGGACATACCTACGAGCAGTACTTC
cdr3_aa: CASSFFGAEGHTYEQYF

v_call: TRBV18
j_call: TRBJ2-2
clone_size: NA
d_call: NA
cdr3_nt: TGTGCCAGCTCACCAATGAGCGTCACCGCCGGGGAGCTGTTTTTT
cdr3_aa: CASSPMSVTAGELFF

v_call: TRBV9
j_call: TRBJ1-1
clone_size: NA
d_call: TRBD1
cdr3_nt: TGTGCCAGCAGCGCCCGGGACAGGCCGAACACTGAAGCTTTCTTT
cdr3_aa: CASSARDRPNTEAFF

v_call: TRBV7-9
j_call: TRBJ1-1
clone_size: once
d_call: TRBD1
cdr3_nt: TGTGCCAGCAGCCCGACAGGGGCGAAGGGGAAGGCTGAAGCTTTCTTT
cdr3_aa: CASSPTGAKGKAEAFF

v_call: TRBV7-8
j_call: TRBJ2-1
clone_size: NA
d_call: TRBD2
cdr3_nt: TGTGCCAGCAGCCTGGCCCCCGGGACTAGCGGAAACAATGAGCAGTTCTTC
cdr3_aa: CASSLAPGTSGNNEQFF

v_call: TRBV4-1
j_call: TRBJ2-1
clone_size: once
d_call: TRBD2
cdr3_nt: TGCGCCAGCAGCCAGGGACTATTATCTGGGGAGCAGTTCTTC
cdr3_aa: CASSQGLLSGEQFF

v_call: TRBV2
j_call: TRBJ1-2
clone_size: NA
d_call: NA
cdr3_nt: TGTGCCAGCAGCTCTGGACAGTACTATGGCTACACCTTC
cdr3_aa: CASSSGQYYGYTF

v_call: TRBV10-3
j_call: TRBJ2-1
clone_size: NA
d_call: NA
cdr3_nt: TGTGCCATCAGTGTCGGGGGGCTGTCCAATGAGCAGTTCTTC
cdr3_aa: CAISVGGLSNEQFF

v_call: TRBV7-3
j_call: TRBJ2-2
clone_size: NA
d_call: TRBD2
cdr3_nt: TGTGCCAGCAGCTTATCCGGGACTAGCGCCGGGGAGCTGTTTTTT
cdr3_aa: CASSLSGTSAGELFF

v_call: TRBV7-9
j_call: TRBJ2-1
clone_size: NA
d_call: NA
cdr3_nt: TGTGCCAGCAGCTTTAGGAGTGGTGGCAATGAGCAGTTCTTC
cdr3_aa: CASSFRSGGNEQFF

v_call: TRBV28
j_call: TRBJ2-1
clone_size: NA
d_call: TRBD2
cdr3_nt: TGTGCCAGCAGCCCCACAGTGGGGCGAGGACTAGCGGGAGGGCCGCAGGGAGAGCAGTTCTTC
cdr3_aa: CASSPTVGRGLAGGPQGEQFF

v_call: TRBV29-1
j_call: TRBJ1-1
clone_size: once
d_call: TRBD1
cdr3_nt: TGCAGCGTGGGACAGGGAGGGACTGAAGCTTTCTTT
cdr3_aa: CSVGQGGTEAFF

v_call: TRBV27
j_call: TRBJ2-7
clone_size: NA
d_call: NA
cdr3_nt: TGTGCCAGCAGTTTCGAACAGGGCCTAGACGAGCAGTACTTC
cdr3_aa: CASSFEQGLDEQYF

v_call: TRBV6-1
j_call: TRBJ2-1
clone_size: NA
d_call: TRBD2
cdr3_nt: TGTGCCAGCAGTGAAGTTTTTGGTAGCGGGAGGGCCTCCGAGCAGTTCTTC
cdr3_aa: CASSEVFGSGRASEQFF

v_call: TRBV4-3
j_call: TRBJ1-2
clone_size: NA
d_call: NA
cdr3_nt: TGCGCCAGCAGCCAAGATCATGGAGGGACCCACTATGGCTACACCTTC
cdr3_aa: CASSQDHGGTHYGYTF

v_call: TRBV4-3
j_call: TRBJ2-1
clone_size: few
d_call: TRBD1
cdr3_nt: TGCGCCAGCAGCCAGGAAACAGGGGAAGTAAAAAATGAGCAGTTCTTC
cdr3_aa: CASSQETGEVKNEQFF

v_call: TRBV6-1
j_call: TRBJ2-3
clone_size: NA
d_call: TRBD1
cdr3_nt: TGTGCCAGCAGTGAAGTTTTAGCAGGGGGCAGGGCAGATACGCAGTATTTT
cdr3_aa: CASSEVLAGGRADTQYF

v_call: TRBV6-5
j_call: TRBJ2-7
clone_size: NA
d_call: TRBD1
cdr3_nt: TGTGCCACCACGGACAGGGGTTATGAGTACTTC
cdr3_aa: CATTDRGYEYF

v_call: TRBV28
j_call: TRBJ2-7
clone_size: few
d_call: TRBD2
cdr3_nt: TGTGCCAGCAGTTTATCTGGAGCGGGAGTATACGAGCAGTACTTC
cdr3_aa: CASSLSGAGVYEQYF

v_call: TRBV9
j_call: TRBJ2-5
clone_size: NA
d_call: TRBD2
cdr3_nt: TGTGCCAGCAGCGTAGAGGGGCGGGGGCAAGAGACCCAGTACTTC
cdr3_aa: CASSVEGRGQETQYF

v_call: TRBV19
j_call: TRBJ2-1
clone_size: few
d_call: NA
cdr3_nt: TGTGCCAGTAGAGAACAGGGCTCCTTCAATGAGCAGTTCTTC
cdr3_aa: CASREQGSFNEQFF

v_call: TRBV7-9
j_call: TRBJ1-2
clone_size: NA
d_call: TRBD1
cdr3_nt: TGTGCCAGCAGCCCCGACAGGGGGACGAGGAGTTATGGCTACACCTTC
cdr3_aa: CASSPDRGTRSYGYTF

v_call: TRBV28
j_call: TRBJ2-5
clone_size: NA
d_call: TRBD2
cdr3_nt: TGTGCCAGCAGTTTCCCCGGCCTAGCGGGAGGGGAGACCCAGTACTTC
cdr3_aa: CASSFPGLAGGETQYF

v_call: TRBV27
j_call: TRBJ1-2
clone_size: NA
d_call: TRBD1
cdr3_nt: TGTGCCAGCAGTTTGGACAGGGGGGGAGGCTACACCTTC
cdr3_aa: CASSLDRGGGYTF

v_call: TRBV5-4
j_call: TRBJ2-7
clone_size: NA
d_call: NA
cdr3_nt: TGTGCCAGCAGTCAGGGGGGTTCGGAGGGGGACGAGCAGTACTTC
cdr3_aa: CASSQGGSEGDEQYF

v_call: TRBV19
j_call: TRBJ1-6
clone_size: NA
d_call: TRBD1
cdr3_nt: TGTGCCACCGGGGACAGAAATTCACCCCTCCACTTT
cdr3_aa: CATGDRNSPLHF

v_call: TRBV5-1
j_call: TRBJ2-1
clone_size: NA
d_call: TRBD2
cdr3_nt: TGCGCCAGCATGACTAGCGGGAGCTCCTACAATGAGCAGTTCTTC
cdr3_aa: CASMTSGSSYNEQFF

v_call: TRBV27
j_call: TRBJ2-3
clone_size: NA
d_call: NA
cdr3_nt: TGTGCCAGCAGTTTATCTATCTCCACGACAGGACCAGATACGCAGTATTTT
cdr3_aa: CASSLSISTTGPDTQYF

v_call: TRBV19
j_call: TRBJ1-1
clone_size: NA
d_call: NA
cdr3_nt: TGTGCCAGCCGGGACTGGGGCTTTGACGAAGCTTTCTTT
cdr3_aa: CASRDWGFDEAFF